This TCR beta chain was recorded in a study of blood T cell repertoires in COVID-19. Here immunoSEQ multiplex PCR was the method, and the copy in TCRdb shows in-frame clones only, minus some. The repertoire holds more than 250,000 clones, around 92% seen once, with under 7.5% in the top ten. V was clipped by 0 bases and J by 2 bases, with 12 bases between them. The CDR3 runs 16 residues. Germline values: CDR1 ENHRY, CDR2 SYGVKD. The chain joins TRBV10-3 to TRBJ2-3; D unclear. The sample comprised peripheral blood. The sequence was obtained from a man between 18 and 35 years old who had recovered from COVID-19. The CDR3 DNA is TGTGCCATCAGTGAGTCCCTCCTAGTAAACACAGATACGCAGTATTTT. Translated, it gives CAISESLLVNTDTQYF.